The entry that follows covers one T cell receptor (beta chain) sequence. The sample belongs to a study of T cell responses to AZD1222 COVID-19 vaccine. The CDR3 loop spans 15 amino acids. V was clipped by 4 bases and J by 4 bases; unmatched bases: 7. Per the germline V gene, CDR1 is KGHDR and CDR2 is SFDVKD. TCRdb's table, derived via immunoSEQ multiplex PCR, lists solely in-frame clones and lacks some. Among about 200,000 clones, roughly 92% were seen once, and the ten largest hold 3.6%. The origin of this receptor is an adult who received the MenACWY meningococcal vaccine as a control. The sequenced sample was peripheral blood, obtained 28 days after the second dose of the MenACWY control vaccine. The genes are TRBV24-1 and TRBJ2-7, with TRBD1 matching 9 bases. CDR3 loop: CATSESGQGRYEQYF. CDR3 in DNA: TGTGCCACCAGTGAGTCTGGACAGGGGAGGTACGAGCAGTACTTC.